Sequencing of this T cell receptor beta chain was carried out in a study of beta chain features in type 1 diabetes. Reverse transcribing all isolated RNA meant expressed TCRB transcripts were sequenced. The protocol was immunoSEQ multiplex PCR, while the TCRdb copy is restricted to in-frame clones and leaves out a portion. Altogether more than 130,000 clones are present, 6.9% being singletons, with the ten largest covering under 1.5%. This CDR3 has 14 residues. Trimming pared 2 bases from V and 3 bases from J, leaving 10 bases between. Germline CDR1 and CDR2: LGHNA and YNFKEQ. The sequenced sample was central memory CD4+ T cells from blood. The source is a woman aged 25 to 39 in good health. The chain has TRBV4-2 and TRBJ1-1, with a tentative D call TRBD1 (6 bases). CDR3 in DNA: TGTGCCAGCAGCCAAACCACAGGGTACACTGAAGCTTTCTTT. Protein sequence: CASSQTTGYTEAFF.